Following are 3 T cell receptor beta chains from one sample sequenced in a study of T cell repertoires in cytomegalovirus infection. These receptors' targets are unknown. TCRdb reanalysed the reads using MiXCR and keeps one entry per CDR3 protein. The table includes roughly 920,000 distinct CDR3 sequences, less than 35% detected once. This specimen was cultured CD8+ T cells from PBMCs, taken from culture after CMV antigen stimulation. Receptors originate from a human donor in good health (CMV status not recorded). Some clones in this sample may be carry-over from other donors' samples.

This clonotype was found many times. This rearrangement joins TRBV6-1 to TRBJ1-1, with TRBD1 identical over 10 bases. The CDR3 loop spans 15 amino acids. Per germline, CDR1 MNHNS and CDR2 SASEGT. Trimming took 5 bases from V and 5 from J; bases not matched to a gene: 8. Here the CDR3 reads CASSQTWTGGTEAFF. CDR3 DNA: TGTGCCAGCAGTCAAACATGGACAGGGGGGACTGAAGCTTTCTTT.

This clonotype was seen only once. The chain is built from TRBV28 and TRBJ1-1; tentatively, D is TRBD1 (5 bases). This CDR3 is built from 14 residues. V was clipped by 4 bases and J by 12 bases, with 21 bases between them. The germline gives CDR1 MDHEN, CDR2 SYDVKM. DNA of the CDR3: TGTGCCAGCAGTTCAACTAACCCAGGGTCGGGGACTTTCTTT. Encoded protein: CASSSTNPGSGTFF.

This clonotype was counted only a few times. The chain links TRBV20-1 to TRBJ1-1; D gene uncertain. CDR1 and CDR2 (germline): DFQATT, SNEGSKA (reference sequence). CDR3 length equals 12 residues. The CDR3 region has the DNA TGCAGAATAGTCGTAAGCTACACTGAAGCTTTCTTT. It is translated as CRIVVSYTEAFF.